This T cell receptor (beta chain) emerged from a study of CD8 T cells in ankylosing spondylitis (dated by TCRdb to 2016 to 2017). Context from the whole study: The study profiled T cell receptor beta repertoires in healthy donors and ankylosing spondylitis patients to find disease-linked TCR variants. The full study cohort comprised 20 to 30 ankylosing spondylitis patients and roughly 110 healthy donors. Peripheral blood was sampled, and synovial fluid was also collected from ankylosing spondylitis patients. On the study overall, not on this receptor specifically: The disease-linked clones were reported to be significantly enriched in matched synovial fluid samples from ankylosing spondylitis patients. A TCR beta motif made up of several highly homologous amino acid variants appeared to be characteristic of blood from ankylosing spondylitis patients. The disease-linked clones had a CD8+ phenotype and were found at relatively low frequencies in peripheral blood. Some motif variants had previously been reported in the synovial fluid and blood of reactive arthritis patients, which suggests shared mechanisms of disease initiation.

With respect to this clonotype: What antigen it recognizes has not been identified. Since the CDR3 does not end with the conserved phenylalanine or tryptophan, this likely comes from a read error. The limits of the CDR3 on the DNA are not certain, so only TCRdb's listed CDR3 is given.

For CDR1 and CDR2, the germline V gene lists SGHVS and FQNEAQ. The length of the CDR3 is 13 amino acids, counting both ends. Sequenced using an Illumina HiSeq 2500. Quantitative 5'-RACE with molecular barcodes was the method used to prepare the TCR beta libraries. The published analysis was carried out like this. A new computational method based on a probabilistic model of VDJ rearrangement was used to identify disease-linked TCR variants. TCRdb took the public reads, trimmed them with fastp at Q25, ran MiXCR for clone calling and kept in-frame beta chains. CDR3 protein duplicates are merged, each entry listing the most common genes and DNA. TCRdb, not the original authors, processed these V and J calls. Here the sample has roughly 100,000 distinct CDR3 sequences; more than 20% occur a single time. Around 12% of the sample goes to the ten largest clones. Synovial fluid samples were matched to blood samples from the same ankylosing spondylitis patients.

The chain couples TRBV7-8 to TRBJ1-5; the table's D call TRBD1 went unverified against the DNA. The sequence derives from a male donor with ankylosing spondylitis. Sequencing input: synovial fluid, either unsorted or a sorted T cell fraction (not recorded which). The CDR3 has the sequence CASNWGTGNQPQL.